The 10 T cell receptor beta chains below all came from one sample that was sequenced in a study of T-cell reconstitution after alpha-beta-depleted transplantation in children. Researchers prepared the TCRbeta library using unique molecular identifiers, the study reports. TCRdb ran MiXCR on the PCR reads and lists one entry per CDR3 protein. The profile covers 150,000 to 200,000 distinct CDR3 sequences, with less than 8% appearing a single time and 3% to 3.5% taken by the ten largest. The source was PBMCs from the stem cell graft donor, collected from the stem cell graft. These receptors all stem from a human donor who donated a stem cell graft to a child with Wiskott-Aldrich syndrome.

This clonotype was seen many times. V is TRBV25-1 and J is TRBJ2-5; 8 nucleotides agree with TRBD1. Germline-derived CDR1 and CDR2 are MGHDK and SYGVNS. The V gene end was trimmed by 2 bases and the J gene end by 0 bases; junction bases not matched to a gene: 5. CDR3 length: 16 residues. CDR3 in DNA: TGTGCCAGCAGTGAAATCACAGGGGGTAACCAAGAGACCCAGTACTTC. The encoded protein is CASSEITGGNQETQYF.

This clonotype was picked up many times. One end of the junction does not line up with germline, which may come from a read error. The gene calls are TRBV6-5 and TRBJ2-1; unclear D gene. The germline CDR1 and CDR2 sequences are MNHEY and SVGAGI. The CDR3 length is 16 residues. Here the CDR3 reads CASNYPTRIGYNEQFF. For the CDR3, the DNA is TGTGCCAGCAATTACCCGACACGGATAGGCTACAATGAGCAGTTCTTC.

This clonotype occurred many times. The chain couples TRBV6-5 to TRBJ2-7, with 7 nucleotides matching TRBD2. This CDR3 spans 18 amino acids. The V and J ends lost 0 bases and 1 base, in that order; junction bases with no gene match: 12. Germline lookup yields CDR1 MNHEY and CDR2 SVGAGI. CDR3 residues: CASSYSGLPTRESYEQYF. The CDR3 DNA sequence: TGTGCCAGCAGTTACTCGGGACTACCAACAAGAGAGTCCTACGAGCAGTACTTC.

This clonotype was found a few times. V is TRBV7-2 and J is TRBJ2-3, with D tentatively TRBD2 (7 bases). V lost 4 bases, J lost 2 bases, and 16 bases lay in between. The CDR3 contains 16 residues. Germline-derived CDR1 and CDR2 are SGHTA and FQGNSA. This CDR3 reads CASSSKRGGHTDTQYF. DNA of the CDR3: TGTGCCAGCAGCTCCAAGAGGGGGGGCCACACAGATACGCAGTATTTT.

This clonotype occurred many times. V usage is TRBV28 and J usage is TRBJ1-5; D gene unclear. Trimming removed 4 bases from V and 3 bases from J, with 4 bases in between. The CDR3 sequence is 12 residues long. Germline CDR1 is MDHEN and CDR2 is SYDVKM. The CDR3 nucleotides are TGTGCCAGCAGTTCTATCAATCAGCCCCAGCATTTT. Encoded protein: CASSSINQPQHF.

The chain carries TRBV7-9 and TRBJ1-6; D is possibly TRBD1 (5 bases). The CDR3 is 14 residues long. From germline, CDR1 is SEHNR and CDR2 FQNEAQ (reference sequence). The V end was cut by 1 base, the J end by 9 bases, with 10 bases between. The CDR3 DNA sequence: TGTGCCAGCAGCTTAGAATCCGGGGGTTCACCCCTCCACTTT. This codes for CASSLESGGSPLHF.

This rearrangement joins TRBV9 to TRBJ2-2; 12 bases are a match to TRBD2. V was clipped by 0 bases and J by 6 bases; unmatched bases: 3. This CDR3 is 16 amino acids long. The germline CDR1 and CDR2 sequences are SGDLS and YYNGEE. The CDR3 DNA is TGTGCCAGCAGCGTAGGGGCTAGCGGGAGGGCCGGGGAGCTGTTTTTT. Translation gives CASSVGASGRAGELFF.

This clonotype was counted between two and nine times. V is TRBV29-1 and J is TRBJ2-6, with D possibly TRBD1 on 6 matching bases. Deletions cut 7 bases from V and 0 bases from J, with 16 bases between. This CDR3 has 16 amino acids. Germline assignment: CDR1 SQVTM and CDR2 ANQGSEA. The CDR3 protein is CSARQVESSGANVLTF. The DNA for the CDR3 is TGCAGCGCGCGACAGGTCGAAAGCTCTGGGGCCAACGTCCTGACTTTC.

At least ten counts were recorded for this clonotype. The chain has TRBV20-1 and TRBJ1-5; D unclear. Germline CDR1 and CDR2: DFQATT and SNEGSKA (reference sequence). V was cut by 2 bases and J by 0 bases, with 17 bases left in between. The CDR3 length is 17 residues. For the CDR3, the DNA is TGCAGTGCTAGAATGGAAACGGCGCTCATTAGCAATCAGCCCCAGCATTTT. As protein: CSARMETALISNQPQHF.

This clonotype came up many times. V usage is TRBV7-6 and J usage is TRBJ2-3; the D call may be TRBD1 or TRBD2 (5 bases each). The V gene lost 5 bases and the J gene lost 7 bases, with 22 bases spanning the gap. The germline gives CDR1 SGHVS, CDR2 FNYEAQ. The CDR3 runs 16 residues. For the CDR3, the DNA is TGTGCCAGCAGCCTCTGGGGCAGCCAAACGGGAAATACGCAGTATTTT. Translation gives CASSLWGSQTGNTQYF.